This entry concerns a single TCR beta chain. There are a few counts of this clonotype. No cognate antigen has been identified for it. No qualities accompany the bases; no much larger clone lies one base away. The data are from a study of T cells after yellow fever vaccination (dated by TCRdb to the late 2010s). Study-wide context: The SMART-Seq v4 Ultra Low Input RNA kit was used to prepare libraries from fractions with low cell numbers. Blood samples were taken at several timepoints before and after primary and secondary immunization, and bulk PBMC replicates and cell subsets were isolated. Two healthy male donors, one aged 18 to 29 and one aged 30 to 40 years, made up the cohort. Bulk TCR alpha and beta repertoires were sequenced longitudinally to track T-cell clones before and after primary and booster YFV17D yellow fever vaccination.

The study at large found these results: Most clones expanded after primary vaccination were re-detected after the booster (about 95% of CD4 and about 88% of CD8), suggesting broad memory maintenance. Computational filtering was required because FACS-sorted repertoires could contain abundant contaminating clonotypes from the bulk population. Only a couple of donors were included in the study, so the extent to which the findings can be generalized is limited. A small fraction of clonotypes appeared in both the CD4 and CD8 compartments, likely as a result of convergent recombination. The secondary T-cell response was weaker than the primary response but faster, peaking on day 5 instead of day 15.

TCR cDNA was synthesized by 5'RACE template switching, through which a universal primer site and unique molecular identifiers were introduced. cDNA synthesis was primed from both the TCR alpha and TCR beta constant segments. Two PCR steps were used to amplify libraries, with sample barcodes and sequencing adapters being added in the second step. Sequencing of libraries was done on Illumina HiSeq 2500 (2x100 bp) or NovaSeq (2x150 bp). Per the source publication's procedure: MIGEC was used to demultiplex reads and collapse the reads into UMI consensus sequences, and MiXCR was used for V(D)J alignment. Vaccine-responding clonotypes were defined with edgeR using replicate PBMC samples, requiring FDR below 0.01 and a log2 fold change above 5 up to day 15. Each bulk clonotype was labeled CD4 or CD8 based on which sequenced repertoire, CD4 or CD8, contained the clonotype at higher abundance. The raw public data were reprocessed by TCRdb itself: fastp quality trimming at Q25, MiXCR clonotype calling, in-frame beta chains only. Entries are consolidated by CDR3 protein sequence, retaining the most common genes and DNA. These V and J calls rely on TCRdb rather than the paper's analysis. For this sample the table gives 500,000 to 650,000 distinct CDR3 sequences, of which about 15% were detected only once. The ten largest clones capture around a sixth of the sample.

The treatment or condition label, as the study defines it: live attenuated yellow fever vaccine strain. At each blood-draw timepoint, two biological replicates of bulk PBMCs were obtained. A standard Ficoll-Paque protocol was used to isolate PBMCs from peripheral blood. TriZol was used to extract RNA from bulk PBMCs, CD4 and CD8 fractions, and dextramer-positive and dextramer-negative fractions. V drops 7 bases and J drops 7 bases, leaving 11 bases in between. Looking up the germline V gene (reference sequence) yields CDR1 SEHNR and CDR2 FQNEAQ. The CDR3 contains 11 residues, cysteine and phenylalanine counted. The CDR3 DNA has 33 bases and is translated from base 1.

The chain employs TRBV7-9 and TRBJ2-7; TRBD2 is possibly the D segment (5 matching bases). Sample: PBMCs, taken 5 days after the first yellow fever vaccination. This receptor was obtained from a man between 18 and 35 years old who received the YFV17D yellow fever vaccine. CDR3 region: CASTFGGEQYF. The DNA is TGTGCCAGCACTTTTGGAGGTGAGCAGTACTTC.